Below, one TCR beta chain is given with its context. This entry belongs to a study of preoperative IRX-2 immunotherapy in early breast cancer. Per the germline V gene, CDR1 is SGHRS and CDR2 is YFSETQ. This CDR3 region has 15 residues. V was pared by 0 bases and J by 3 bases, with 12 bases between. Generated by immunoSEQ multiplex PCR, the TCRdb table keeps only in-frame clones and is missing some. The table lists about 98,000 clones, about nine tenths of them singletons, with approximately 2% in the top ten. The treatment: preoperative locoregional IRX-2 cytokine immunotherapy. Preoperative locoregional IRX-2 cytokine immunotherapy was tested in the phase Ib source study.

This clonotype was sampled from a human donor with breast cancer. The chain carries TRBV5-1 and TRBJ1-1; D is unclear. The starting material was tumor tissue, obtained after IRX-2 immunotherapy. CDR3 region: CASSLGQEVYTEAFF. CDR3 sequence (DNA): TGCGCCAGCAGCTTGGGGCAGGAGGTTTACACTGAAGCTTTCTTT.